This passage covers 17 T cell receptor beta chains from one sample sequenced in a study of T cells in Graves' hyperthyroidism and ophthalmopathy. Amplified regions were TCR beta CDR3 sequences from RNA transcripts. A set of HTBI primers served as the primers for a first-round RT-PCR of the TCR CDR3. TCRdb re-called the multiplex PCR reads with MiXCR, one entry per CDR3 protein. The sample carries roughly 570,000 distinct CDR3 sequences, about 43% recorded once. The sample taken for sequencing was peripheral blood or thyroid tissue (not recorded which). The receptor set was obtained from a woman aged 18-30 years with Graves' hyperthyroidism.

This clonotype has at least ten counts. The J gene is TRBJ1-2, the V gene TRBV19; unclear D gene. Germline V gene sequence: CDR1 LNHDA, CDR2 SQIVND (reference sequence). The CDR3 consists of 13 residues. V lost 7 bases and J 6 bases, leaving 15 bases between the germline ends. The CDR3 DNA reads TGTGCCAGTAAAGACTTAATTAGGGATGGCTACACCTTC. Protein: CASKDLIRDGYTF.

This clonotype was seen many times. The chain links TRBV7-7 to TRBJ2-5; 8 bases match TRBD1. The CDR3 totals 14 residues. V was clipped by 6 bases and J by 2 bases; unmatched bases: 5. Germline V gene sequence: CDR1 SSHAT, CDR2 FNYEAQ (reference sequence). DNA for the CDR3: TGTGCCAGCAGTCCCCGGGACAGGCAAGAGACCCAGTACTTC. This translates into CASSPRDRQETQYF.

The V call is TRBV12-5, the J call TRBJ2-1, with a tentative D call TRBD1 (7 bases). Germline V CDR1 and CDR2: LGHNT, FRNRAP. Trimming removed 0 bases from V and 4 bases from J, with 16 bases in between. This CDR3 spans 17 amino acids. The chain's CDR3 is CASGLVLGGTVYNEQFF. CDR3 sequence (DNA): TGTGCTAGTGGTTTGGTACTGGGCGGGACAGTATACAATGAGCAGTTCTTC.

Turning to this clonotype: Just one base apart from a much larger clone, this may be a read error. The J gene is TRBJ1-5, the V gene TRBV10-2; D is undetermined. The CDR3 has 15 residues. Germline V gives CDR1 WSHSY, CDR2 SAAADI. In DNA, the CDR3 is TGTGCCAGCAGTCGATCCACCCACGGAGATCAGCCCCAGCATTTT. It translates to CASSRSTHGDQPQHF.

V is TRBV9 and J is TRBJ2-7; 9 bases line up with TRBD1. The CDR3 is 15 residues long. Germline V gives CDR1 SGDLS, CDR2 YYNGEE. V lost 6 bases to trimming and J lost 3 bases; unmatched junction nucleotides: 10. CDR3 residues: CASTSDRGGGYEQYF. In nucleotides, the CDR3 is TGTGCCAGCACTTCGGACAGGGGAGGTGGCTACGAGCAGTACTTC.

In its sample, this clonotype was seen a few times. The chain has TRBV15 and TRBJ2-1, with D tentatively TRBD1 or TRBD2 (5 bases each). The V end was cut by 0 bases, the J end by 2 bases, with 8 bases between. This CDR3 is 15 amino acids long. The V gene's germline CDR1 is LNHNV and CDR2 YYDKDF (reference sequence). CDR3 region: CATSRERGTYNEQFF. Written as DNA, the CDR3 is TGTGCCACCAGCAGAGAACGGGGCACCTACAATGAGCAGTTCTTC. Using reference TRBV15 and TRBJ2-1 for the parts outside the CDR3, the full variable domain is DAMVIQNPRYQVTQFGKPVTLSCSQTLNHNVMYWYQQKSSQAPKLLFHYYDKDFNNEADTPDNFQSRRPNTSFCFLDIRSPGLGDTAMYLCATSRERGTYNEQFFGPGTRLTVL.

Turning to this clonotype: A much larger clone sits a single nucleotide away, making a read error possible. J is TRBJ1-1 and V is TRBV7-9; 9 bases are a match to TRBD1. Germline V lookup: CDR1 SEHNR, CDR2 FQNEAQ (reference sequence). The CDR3 runs 15 residues. CDR3 residues: CTSRLQGAPNTEAFF. The DNA of the CDR3 is TGTACCAGCAGACTACAGGGGGCCCCGAACACTGAAGCTTTCTTT. Full variable domain (rest looked up from reference TRBV7-9 and TRBJ1-1): DTGVSQNPRHKITKRGQNVTFRCDPISEHNRLYWYRQTLGQGPEFLTYFQNEAQLEKSRLLSDRFSAERPKGSFSTLEIQRTEQGDSAMYLCTSRLQGAPNTEAFFGQGTRLTVV.

This clonotype was seen ten or more times. CDR3 amino acids: CASSIFSGQETQYF. Written as DNA, the CDR3 is TGTGCCAGTAGTATATTTAGCGGACAAGAGACCCAGTACTTC. This sequence joins TRBV19 and TRBJ2-5, with D possibly matching TRBD2 (6 bases). The germline V and J ends were trimmed by 2 bases and 2 bases, with 9 bases remaining between them. CDR3 length: 14 amino acids. The germline gives CDR1 LNHDA, CDR2 SQIVND (reference sequence).

Points on this clonotype: The junction differs from germline at one of its ends, possibly a read error. This sequence joins TRBV7-6 and TRBJ1-5; D remains ambiguous. This CDR3 has 13 residues. CDR1 and CDR2 from the germline V gene are SGHVS and FNYEAQ. Here the CDR3 reads CASILDGDQPQHF. CDR3 DNA sequence: TGTGCTAGCATCTTAGACGGGGATCAGCCCCAGCATTTT. The variable domain in full, completed from reference TRBV7-6 and TRBJ1-5, reads GAGVSQSPRYKVTKRGQDVALRCDPISGHVSLYWYRQALGQGPEFLTYFNYEAQQDKSGLPNDRFSAERPEGSISTLTIQRTEQRDSAMYRCASILDGDQPQHFGDGTRLSIL.

This clonotype was recorded at least ten times. J is TRBJ2-7 and V is TRBV12-3 or TRBV12-4; D is uncertain. Trimming shortened V by 5 bases and J by 4 bases, and 6 bases separated the two germline ends. CDR3 size: 11 residues. The CDR3 reads CASSNLYEQYF. DNA of the CDR3: TGTGCCAGCAGTAACCTGTACGAGCAGTACTTC.

This chain connects TRBV29-1 to TRBJ2-5; TRBD1 matches 11 bases. The end of the DNA aligns better with TRBJ2-1, so the J call may be wrong. Germline V gene lookup returns CDR1 SQVTM and CDR2 ANQGSEA. There are 15 residues in the CDR3. The CDR3 coding sequence is TGCAGCGTTGGGCCATGGACAGGGGGCTGGAATGAGCAGTTCTTC. Protein product: CSVGPWTGGWNEQFF.

This chain links TRBV29-1 with TRBJ2-5, with TRBD1 matching 8 bases. The germline gives CDR1 SQVTM, CDR2 ANQGSEA. This CDR3 spans 14 amino acids. Trimming cost V 7 bases and J 5 bases; bases outside gene matches: 12. CDR3: CSGRDRPTLETQYF. CDR3 DNA sequence: TGCAGCGGACGGGACAGGCCGACCTTGGAGACCCAGTACTTC.

This clonotype was counted many times. The V gene is TRBV5-1, the J gene TRBJ2-7; TRBD1 aligns across 10 bases. This CDR3 is 18 amino acids long. Germline V gives CDR1 SGHRS, CDR2 YFSETQ. J gave up 2 bases and V 4 bases, and 15 bases lay outside the gene matches. This CDR3 reads CASSRLGTGAAVPYEQYF. In DNA form, the CDR3 reads TGCGCCAGCAGCCGTTTAGGGACAGGGGCCGCTGTACCCTACGAGCAGTACTTC.

In its sample, this clonotype was seen many times. The chain uses TRBV5-6 and TRBJ1-4; D is unresolved. Deletions cut 1 base from V and 0 bases from J, with 7 bases between. Germline V gene lookup returns CDR1 SGHDT and CDR2 YYEEEE. This CDR3 is built from 15 residues. CDR3 sequence (DNA): TGTGCCAGCAGCTTGTTAGGCGCAACTAATGAAAAACTGTTTTTT. It encodes CASSLLGATNEKLFF.

The table lists this clonotype with many counts. The chain uses TRBV15 and TRBJ2-5, with TRBD1 as a possible D gene (8 bases). This CDR3 comprises 15 residues. V lost 0 bases to trimming and J lost 5 bases, with 13 bases between them. Germline V gives CDR1 LNHNV, CDR2 YYDKDF (reference sequence). CDR3 region: CATSREGQGGETQYF. The DNA of the CDR3 is TGTGCCACCAGCAGAGAAGGACAGGGAGGGGAGACCCAGTACTTC.

This clonotype was observed many times. The chain combines TRBV2 with TRBJ2-5, with 11 bases that match TRBD1. The junction had 4 bases not matched to a gene; V was cut back by 6 bases and J by 1 base. Germline-derived CDR1 and CDR2 are SNHLY and FYNNEI. The CDR3 covers 15 residues. CDR3 region: CASREGTGGQETQYF. CDR3 coding DNA: TGTGCCAGCAGGGAGGGGACAGGGGGCCAAGAGACCCAGTACTTC. The entire variable domain, with the rest obtained from reference TRBV2 and TRBJ2-5, is as follows: EPEVTQTPSHQVTQMGQEVILRCVPISNHLYFYWYRQILGQKVEFLVSFYNNEISEKSEIFDDQFSVERPDGSNFTLKIRSTKLEDSAMYFCASREGTGGQETQYFGPGTRLLVL.

This clonotype was seen many times. The chain recombines TRBV10-3 with TRBJ1-6, with D unclear. In germline, CDR1 is ENHRY, CDR2 SYGVKD. The CDR3 is 14 residues long. V was trimmed by 3 bases and J by 9 bases, leaving 12 bases between them. The CDR3 sequence: CAISDQAYFSPLHF. CDR3 DNA: TGTGCCATCAGTGATCAGGCGTATTTTTCACCCCTCCACTTT.